The clone carrying this T cell receptor beta chain has a handful of counts. Its specificity is not known. The CDR3 is made up of 15 amino acids. V was clipped by 1 base and J by 5 bases, with 13 bases between them. Germline CDR1 is MNHNS and CDR2 is SASEGT. Nobody recorded the CMV serostatus of this donor. The sample originates from a study of cytomegalovirus exposure and HLA in healthy donors. Primers for the PCR totalled 60 Vbeta and 13 Jbeta. Data came from immunoSEQ multiplex PCR; TCRdb stores just in-frame clones and leaves some out. The sample lists 200,000 to 250,000 clones, about 84% occurring once. Regarding the study as a whole: Later analysis found that TCR beta chains associated with HLA were more clonally expanded than other, equally common chains.

The sample was PBMCs. The TCR comes from a human donor in good health. The J gene is TRBJ2-3, the V gene TRBV6-1; possibly TRBD2 for D (7 bases). In DNA form, the CDR3 reads TGTGCCAGCAGTGAAGGGGGGGCTAGCGGAGATACGCAGTATTTT. Residues: CASSEGGASGDTQYF.